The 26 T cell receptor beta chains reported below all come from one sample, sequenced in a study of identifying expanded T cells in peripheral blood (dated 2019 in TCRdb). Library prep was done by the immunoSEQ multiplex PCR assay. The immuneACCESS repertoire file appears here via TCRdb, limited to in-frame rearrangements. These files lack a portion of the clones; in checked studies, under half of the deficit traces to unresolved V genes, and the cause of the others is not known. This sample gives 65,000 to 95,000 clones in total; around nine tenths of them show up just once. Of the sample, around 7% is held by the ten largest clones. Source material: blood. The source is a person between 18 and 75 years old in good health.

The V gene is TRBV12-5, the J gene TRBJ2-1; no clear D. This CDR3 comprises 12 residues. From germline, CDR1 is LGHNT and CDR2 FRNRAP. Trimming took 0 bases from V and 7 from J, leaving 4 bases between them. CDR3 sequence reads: CASGLVPNEQFF. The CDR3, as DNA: TGTGCTAGTGGTTTGGTTCCAAATGAGCAGTTCTTC.

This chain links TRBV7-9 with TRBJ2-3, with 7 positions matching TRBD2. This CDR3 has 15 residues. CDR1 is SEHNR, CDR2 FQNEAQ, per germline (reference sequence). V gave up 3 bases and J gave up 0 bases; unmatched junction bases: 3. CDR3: CASSLGGISTDTQYF. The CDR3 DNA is TGTGCCAGCAGCTTGGGAGGGATTAGCACAGATACGCAGTATTTT.

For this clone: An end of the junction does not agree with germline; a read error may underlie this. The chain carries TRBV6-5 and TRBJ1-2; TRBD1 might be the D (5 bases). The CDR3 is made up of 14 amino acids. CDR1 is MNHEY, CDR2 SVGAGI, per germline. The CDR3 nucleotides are TGTGCCAGCAGTCACTCCACAGGAAACTATGGCTACACCTTC. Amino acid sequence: CASSHSTGNYGYTF.

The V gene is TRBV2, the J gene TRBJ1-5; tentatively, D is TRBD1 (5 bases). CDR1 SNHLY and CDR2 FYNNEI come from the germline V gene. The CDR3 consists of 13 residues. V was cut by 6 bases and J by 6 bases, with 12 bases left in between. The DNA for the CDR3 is TGTGCCAGCAGCGTCAGACAGTCTCAGCCCCAGCATTTT. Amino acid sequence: CASSVRQSQPQHF. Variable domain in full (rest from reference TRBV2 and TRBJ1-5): EPEVTQTPSHQVTQMGQEVILRCVPISNHLYFYWYRQILGQKVEFLVSFYNNEISEKSEIFDDQFSVERPDGSNFTLKIRSTKLEDSAMYFCASSVRQSQPQHFGDGTRLSIL.

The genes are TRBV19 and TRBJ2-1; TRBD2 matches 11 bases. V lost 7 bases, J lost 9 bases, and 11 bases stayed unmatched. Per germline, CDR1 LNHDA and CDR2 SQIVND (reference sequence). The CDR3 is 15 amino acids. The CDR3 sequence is CASTRGSGGAGEQFF. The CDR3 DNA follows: TGTGCCAGTACCCGGGGTAGCGGGGGGGCCGGTGAGCAGTTCTTC.

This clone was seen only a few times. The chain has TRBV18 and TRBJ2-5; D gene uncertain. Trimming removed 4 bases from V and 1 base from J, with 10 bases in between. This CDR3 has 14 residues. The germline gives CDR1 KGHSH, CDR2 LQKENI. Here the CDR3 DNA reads TGTGCCAGCTCACTAGGATTATTCCAAGAGACCCAGTACTTC. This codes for CASSLGLFQETQYF. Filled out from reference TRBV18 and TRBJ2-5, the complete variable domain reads NAGVMQNPRHLVRRRGQEARLRCSPMKGHSHVYWYRQLPEEGLKFMVYLQKENIIDESGMPKERFSAEFPKEGPSILRIQQVVRGDSAAYFCASSLGLFQETQYFGPGTRLLVL.

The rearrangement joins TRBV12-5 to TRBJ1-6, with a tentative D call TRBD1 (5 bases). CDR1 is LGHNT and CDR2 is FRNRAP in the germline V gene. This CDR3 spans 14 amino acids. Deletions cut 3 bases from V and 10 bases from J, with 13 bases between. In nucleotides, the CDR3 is TGTGCTAGTGGTTTCTCCCAGGGTGGGTCACCCCTCCACTTT. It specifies CASGFSQGGSPLHF.

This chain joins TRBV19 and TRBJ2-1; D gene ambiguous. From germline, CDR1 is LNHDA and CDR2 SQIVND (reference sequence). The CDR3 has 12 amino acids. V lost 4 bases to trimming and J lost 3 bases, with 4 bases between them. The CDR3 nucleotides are TGTGCCAGTAGTACACACTACAATGAGCAGTTCTTC. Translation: CASSTHYNEQFF.

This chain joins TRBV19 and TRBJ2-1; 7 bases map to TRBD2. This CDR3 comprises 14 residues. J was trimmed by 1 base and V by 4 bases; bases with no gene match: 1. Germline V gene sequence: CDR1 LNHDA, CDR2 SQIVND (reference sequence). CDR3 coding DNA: TGTGCCAGTAGTAAACTAGCGTCCTACAATGAGCAGTTCTTC. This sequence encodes CASSKLASYNEQFF.

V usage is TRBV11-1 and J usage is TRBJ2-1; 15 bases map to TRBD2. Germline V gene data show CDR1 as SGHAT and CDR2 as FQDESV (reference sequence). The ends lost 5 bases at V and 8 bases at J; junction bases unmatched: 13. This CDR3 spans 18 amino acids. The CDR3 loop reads CASSPGPGLAGGGDEQFF. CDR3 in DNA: TGTGCCAGCAGCCCCGGCCCCGGACTAGCGGGAGGGGGCGATGAGCAGTTCTTC.

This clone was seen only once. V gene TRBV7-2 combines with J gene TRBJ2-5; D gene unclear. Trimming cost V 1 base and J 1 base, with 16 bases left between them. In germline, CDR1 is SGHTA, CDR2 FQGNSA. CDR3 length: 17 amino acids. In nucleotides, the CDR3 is TGTGCCAGCAGCTTAGGCCCCGCCGGCGCAGGCCAAGAGACCCAGTACTTC. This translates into CASSLGPAGAGQETQYF.

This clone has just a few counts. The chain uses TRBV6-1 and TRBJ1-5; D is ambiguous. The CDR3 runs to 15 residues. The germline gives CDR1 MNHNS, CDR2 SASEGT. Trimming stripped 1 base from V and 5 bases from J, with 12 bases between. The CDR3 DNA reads TGTGCCAGCAGTGAAGGTGGGCAGCTACATCAGCCCCAGCATTTT. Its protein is CASSEGGQLHQPQHF.

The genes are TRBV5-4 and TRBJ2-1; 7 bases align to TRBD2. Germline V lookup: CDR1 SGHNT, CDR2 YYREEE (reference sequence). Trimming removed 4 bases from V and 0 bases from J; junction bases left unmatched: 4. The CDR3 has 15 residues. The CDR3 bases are TGTGCCAGCAGCCGCGGGGGTGCCTCCTACAATGAGCAGTTCTTC. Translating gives CASSRGGASYNEQFF.

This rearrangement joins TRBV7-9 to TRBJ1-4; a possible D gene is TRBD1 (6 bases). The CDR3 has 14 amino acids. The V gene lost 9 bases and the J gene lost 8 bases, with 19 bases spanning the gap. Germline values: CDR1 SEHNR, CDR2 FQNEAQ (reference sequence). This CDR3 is CASGGGKIVEKLFF. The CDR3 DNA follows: TGTGCCAGTGGGGGCGGGAAGATCGTCGAAAAACTGTTTTTT.

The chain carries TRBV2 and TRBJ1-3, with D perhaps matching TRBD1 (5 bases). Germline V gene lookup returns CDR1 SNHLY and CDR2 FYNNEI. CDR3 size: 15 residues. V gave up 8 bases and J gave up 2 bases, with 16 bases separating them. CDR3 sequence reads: CASSPPGGAGNTIYF. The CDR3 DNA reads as TGTGCCAGCTCCCCCCCCGGGGGGGCTGGAAACACCATATATTTT.

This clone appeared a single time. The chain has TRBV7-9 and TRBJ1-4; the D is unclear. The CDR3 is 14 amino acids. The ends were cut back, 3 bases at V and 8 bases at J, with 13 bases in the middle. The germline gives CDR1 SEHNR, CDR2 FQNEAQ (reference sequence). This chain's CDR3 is CASSLAIEGEKLFF. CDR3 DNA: TGTGCCAGCAGCTTGGCGATCGAGGGAGAAAAACTGTTTTTT. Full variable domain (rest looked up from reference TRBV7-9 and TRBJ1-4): DTGVSQNPRHKITKRGQNVTFRCDPISEHNRLYWYRQTLGQGPEFLTYFQNEAQLEKSRLLSDRFSAERPKGSFSTLEIQRTEQGDSAMYLCASSLAIEGEKLFFGSGTQLSVL.

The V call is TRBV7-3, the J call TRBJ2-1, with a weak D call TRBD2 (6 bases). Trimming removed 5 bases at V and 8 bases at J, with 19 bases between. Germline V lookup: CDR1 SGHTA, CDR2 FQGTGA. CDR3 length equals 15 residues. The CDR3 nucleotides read TGTGCCAGCAGCCCCGACCTTGGGAGGAGGGATGAGCAGTTCTTC. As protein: CASSPDLGRRDEQFF. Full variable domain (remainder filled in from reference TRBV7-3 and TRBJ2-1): GAGVSQTPSNKVTEKGKYVELRCDPISGHTALYWYRQSLGQGPEFLIYFQGTGAADDSGLPNDRFFAVRPEGSVSTLKIQRTERGDSAVYLCASSPDLGRRDEQFFGPGTRLTVL.

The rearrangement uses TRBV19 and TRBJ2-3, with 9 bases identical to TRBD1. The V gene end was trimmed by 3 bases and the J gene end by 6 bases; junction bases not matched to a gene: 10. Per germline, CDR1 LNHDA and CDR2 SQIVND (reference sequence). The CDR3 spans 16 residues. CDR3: CASSITGTGPWDTQYF. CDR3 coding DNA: TGTGCCAGTAGTATCACAGGGACAGGGCCATGGGATACGCAGTATTTT.

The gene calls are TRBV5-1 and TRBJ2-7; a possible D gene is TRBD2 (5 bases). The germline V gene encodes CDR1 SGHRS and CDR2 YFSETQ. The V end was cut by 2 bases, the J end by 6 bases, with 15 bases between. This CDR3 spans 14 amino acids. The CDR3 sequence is CASSFEGVLGEQYF. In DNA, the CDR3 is TGCGCCAGCAGCTTTGAGGGAGTATTGGGCGAGCAGTACTTC.

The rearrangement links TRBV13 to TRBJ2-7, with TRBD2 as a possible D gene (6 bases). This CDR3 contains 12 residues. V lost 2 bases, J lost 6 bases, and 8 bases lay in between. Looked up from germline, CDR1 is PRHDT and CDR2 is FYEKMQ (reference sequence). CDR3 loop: CASSLRGTEQYF. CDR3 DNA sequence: TGTGCCAGCAGCTTACGGGGGACCGAGCAGTACTTC.

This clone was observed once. CDR3 loop: CASSLLASGHIQYF. The CDR3 DNA follows: TGTGCCAGCAGTTTATTGGCTAGCGGTCACATTCAGTACTTC. The genes are TRBV28 and TRBJ2-4; 7 bases are a match to TRBD2. CDR1 and CDR2 from the germline V gene are MDHEN and SYDVKM. CDR3 length equals 14 residues. The ends lost 1 base at V and 8 bases at J; junction bases unmatched: 5.

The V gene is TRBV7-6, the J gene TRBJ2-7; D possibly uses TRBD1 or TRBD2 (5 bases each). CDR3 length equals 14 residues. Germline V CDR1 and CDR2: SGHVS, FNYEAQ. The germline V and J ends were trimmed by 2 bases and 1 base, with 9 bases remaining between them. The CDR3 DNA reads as TGTGCCAGCAGCTTAAGAGGGGTGTCCTACGAGCAGTACTTC. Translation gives CASSLRGVSYEQYF.

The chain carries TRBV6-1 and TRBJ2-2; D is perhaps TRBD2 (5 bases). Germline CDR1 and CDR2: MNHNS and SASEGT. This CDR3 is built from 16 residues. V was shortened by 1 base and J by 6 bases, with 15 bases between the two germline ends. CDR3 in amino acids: CASSEVSAYGAGELFF. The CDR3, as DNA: TGTGCCAGCAGTGAAGTCTCGGCCTACGGGGCCGGGGAGCTGTTTTTT.

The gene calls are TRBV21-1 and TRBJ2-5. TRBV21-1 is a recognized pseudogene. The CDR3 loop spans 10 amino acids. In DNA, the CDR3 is TGTGCCAGCAACCAAGAGACCCAGTACTTC. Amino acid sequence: CASNQETQYF.

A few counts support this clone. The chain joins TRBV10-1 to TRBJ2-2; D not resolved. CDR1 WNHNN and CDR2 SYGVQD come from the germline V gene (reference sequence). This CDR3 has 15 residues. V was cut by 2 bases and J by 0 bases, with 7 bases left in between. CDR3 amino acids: CASSEGPANTGELFF. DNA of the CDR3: TGCGCCAGCAGTGAGGGGCCTGCGAACACCGGGGAGCTGTTTTTT.

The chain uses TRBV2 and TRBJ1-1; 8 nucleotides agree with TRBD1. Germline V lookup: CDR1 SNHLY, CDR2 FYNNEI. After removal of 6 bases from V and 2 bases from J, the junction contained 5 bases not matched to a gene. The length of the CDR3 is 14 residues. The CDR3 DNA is TGTGCCAGCAGATACAGGGGGGGAAACACTGAAGCTTTCTTT. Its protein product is CASRYRGGNTEAFF.